This T cell receptor (beta chain) originates from a study of beta chain features in type 1 diabetes. Findings and caveats of the study: TCRB CDR3 length was moderately but significantly reduced in all four CD4+ subsets of Type 1 diabetes patients. Patients showed naive, central memory and Treg TCRB repertoires that appeared more similar than those of healthy donors. cDNA sequencing could over-represent cells with high TCR expression.

Sorting of CD4+ naive, central memory, regulatory and stem cell-like memory cells was performed via CD45RO/CCR7/CD25/CD127/CD95/CD27. Every sorted population was more than 95% pure. Isolated RNA was reverse transcribed in full, so expressed TCRB transcripts were sequenced. Clones were read by immunoSEQ multiplex PCR, and TCRdb kept only the in-frame ones, dropping some. This table holds roughly 400,000 clones, 8.5% to 10% found once. Germline CDR1 reads LNHDA; CDR2 reads SQIVND (reference sequence). V trimming: 6 bases; J trimming: 9 bases; junction bases outside the gene matches: 17. The CDR3 is 15 amino acids. This clone was observed a few times. Antigen specificity is unknown.

The sample consisted of central memory CD4+ T cells from blood. This clonotype originated in a man younger than 45 with type 1 diabetes. The V gene is TRBV19, the J gene TRBJ2-7; 7 bases line up with TRBD1. The CDR3 sequence is CASSRDPDRYEGQYF. Written as DNA, the CDR3 is TGTGCCAGTAGCAGGGACCCGGACAGGTACGAAGGGCAGTACTTC.